This T cell receptor beta chain was sequenced for a study of cytomegalovirus exposure and HLA in healthy donors. Study overall: It was reported in a later analysis that the 95 to 150 validation repertoires used the same platform as the 666 first-cohort repertoires.

Generated by immunoSEQ multiplex PCR, the TCRdb table keeps only in-frame clones and is missing some. Seen here are under 150,000 clones, 80% to 95% observed once, and the top ten hold under 0.8%. Notes on this clone: Its matching antigen is unknown.

Findings and caveats of the study: In vitro testing confirmed three CMV-associated chains as specific for CMV antigens. TCR sequences were mostly rare, though some public TCRs occurred in many donors.

With 5 bases clipped from V and 6 bases from J, the junction kept 3 bases outside the gene matches. The CDR3 spans 15 residues. Germline V gene data show CDR1 as MNHEY and CDR2 as SMNVEV (reference sequence). This chain uses TRBV27 with TRBJ2-1; TRBD2 agrees at 14 bases. The source is a man aged 18 to 29 in good health and CMV-seronegative. The sequencing sample was made of PBMCs. The chain's CDR3 is CASSLGTSGSNEQFF. The CDR3 bases are TGTGCCAGCAGTCTCGGGACTAGCGGGAGCAATGAGCAGTTCTTC.